The 11 T cell receptor beta chains presented below share a single source sample, sequenced in a study of blood T cell repertoires in COVID-19. Sequencing used immunoSEQ multiplex PCR; TCRdb keeps in-frame clones, though not all of them. The data contain some 120,000 clones, under 95% of them singletons. The specimen was peripheral blood. These TCRs come from a man aged 60-69 years with COVID-19, enrolled during active disease.

J is TRBJ2-3 and V is TRBV11-3; 9 bases fit TRBD1. The germline gives CDR1 SGHNT, CDR2 YENEEA. The CDR3 contains 15 residues. Trimming cost V 4 bases and J 1 base; bases outside gene matches: 3. The CDR3 loop reads CASSSWTGGTDTQYF. The CDR3 DNA sequence: TGTGCCAGCAGCTCATGGACAGGGGGCACAGATACGCAGTATTTT.

The chain combines TRBV9 with TRBJ1-4; D remains unclear. Germline loops: CDR1 SGDLS, CDR2 YYNGEE. V was trimmed by 4 bases and J by 4 bases, leaving 5 bases between them. This CDR3 comprises 12 residues. CDR3 loop: CASSTNNEKLFF. The CDR3 nucleotides read TGTGCCAGCAGCACAAATAATGAAAAACTGTTTTTT.

The chain recombines TRBV30 with TRBJ2-7; a weak D match, TRBD1 (5 bases). The length of the CDR3 is 14 residues. Trimming shortened V by 0 bases and J by 1 base, and 10 bases separated the two germline ends. In germline, CDR1 is GTSNPN, CDR2 SVGIG (reference sequence). The DNA of the CDR3 is TGTGCCTGGAGTGTAACAGGAATATCCTACGAGCAGTACTTC. It encodes CAWSVTGISYEQYF.

CDR3 amino acids: CASSGDRESTGELFF. The CDR3 nucleotides read TGTGCCAGCAGCGGGGACAGGGAGTCCACCGGGGAGCTGTTTTTT. This chain joins TRBV9 and TRBJ2-2, with TRBD1 matching over 9 bases. The CDR3 extends over 15 amino acids. With 3 bases clipped from V and 4 bases from J, the junction kept 4 bases outside the gene matches. CDR1 is SGDLS, CDR2 YYNGEE, per germline.

This chain uses TRBV7-9 with TRBJ2-5; TRBD1 aligns across 9 bases. CDR3 length equals 17 residues. Losses at the gene ends were 0 bases for V and 2 bases for J; bases not matched to a gene: 7. Germline V gives CDR1 SEHNR, CDR2 FQNEAQ (reference sequence). CDR3 nucleotides: TGTGCCAGCAGCTTAGCGGGACAGGGTCGAGGTCAAGAGACCCAGTACTTC. Translated, it gives CASSLAGQGRGQETQYF.

This chain connects TRBV5-4 to TRBJ2-1, with 13 bases aligning to TRBD2. CDR3 size: 20 residues. V was pared by 4 bases and J by 10 bases, with 23 bases of the junction left unmatched. The germline V gene encodes CDR1 SGHNT and CDR2 YYREEE (reference sequence). CDR3 sequence reads: CASSTDRGRGLAGDSHEQFF. The DNA for the CDR3 is TGTGCCAGCAGCACGGACAGGGGGAGAGGACTAGCGGGAGATTCACACGAGCAGTTCTTC. Looking up the rest from reference TRBV5-4 and TRBJ2-1 gives the full variable domain: ETGVTQSPTHLIKTRGQQVTLRCSSQSGHNTVSWYQQALGQGPQFIFQYYREEENGRGNFPPRFSGLQFPNYSSELNVNALELDDSALYLCASSTDRGRGLAGDSHEQFFGPGTRLTVL.

V gene TRBV9 combines with J gene TRBJ1-1; possible D gene TRBD1, 6 bases. CDR1 is SGDLS and CDR2 is YYNGEE in the germline V gene. V was clipped by 4 bases and J by 1 base, with 17 bases between them. This CDR3 region has 16 residues. The CDR3 region has the DNA TGTGCCAGCAGCCCAAGAATACAGGGAAAGAACACTGAAGCTTTCTTT. Protein: CASSPRIQGKNTEAFF.

V gene TRBV5-1 combines with J gene TRBJ1-2, with a tentative D call TRBD1 (5 bases). The CDR3 sequence is 15 residues long. Trimming shortened V by 0 bases and J by 8 bases, and 17 bases separated the two germline ends. Germline V gene data show CDR1 as SGHRS and CDR2 as YFSETQ. CDR3 sequence reads: CASSLARQGGGGYTF. The CDR3 DNA reads TGCGCCAGCAGCTTGGCCCGGCAGGGAGGTGGCGGCTACACCTTC.

This chain links TRBV28 with TRBJ1-1, with TRBD1 as a possible D gene (6 bases). Trimming left V 6 bases short and J 8 bases short, with 16 bases between. CDR1 is MDHEN and CDR2 is SYDVKM in the germline V gene. CDR3 length: 13 amino acids. CDR3 DNA: TGTGCCAGCAGACGGACAGAGAATGGAGAAGCTTTCTTT. It is translated as CASRRTENGEAFF.

The chain is built from TRBV27 and TRBJ1-5, with 8 bases lining up with TRBD1. V trimming: 5 bases; J trimming: 2 bases; junction bases outside the gene matches: 5. In germline, CDR1 is MNHEY, CDR2 SMNVEV (reference sequence). The CDR3 sequence is 15 residues long. CDR3 residues: CASSEDRVGNQPQHF. The CDR3 region has the DNA TGTGCCAGCAGTGAGGACAGGGTTGGCAATCAGCCCCAGCATTTT.

This clone was counted ten times or more. The rearrangement joins TRBV7-9 to TRBJ2-1; 9 bases align to TRBD1. In germline, CDR1 is SEHNR, CDR2 FQNEAQ (reference sequence). Trimming cost V 5 bases and J 8 bases; bases outside gene matches: 10. CDR3 length equals 15 residues. Here the CDR3 DNA reads TGTGCCAGCAGCCCACTTCGGGACAGGGATTATGAGCAGTTCTTC. As protein: CASSPLRDRDYEQFF.